This TCR beta chain appears in the sequencing data of a study of control samples from healthy donors and cancer patients. Profiling relied on immunoSEQ multiplex PCR, and the TCRdb table lists in-frame clones only, not all of them. Here the sample spans some 30,000 clones, about 85% being singletons. The V end was cut by 4 bases, the J end by 4 bases, with 13 bases between. CDR1 and CDR2 from the germline V gene are SQVTM and ANQGSEA. The CDR3 length is 13 residues. Input material: formalin-fixed, paraffin-embedded tissue. The V gene is TRBV29-1, the J gene TRBJ1-2; D uncertain. This TCR was sampled from a female donor with melanoma. As DNA, the CDR3 is TGCAGCGTTGGGGTGGGCCTGGGCTATGGCTACACCTTC. As protein: CSVGVGLGYGYTF.